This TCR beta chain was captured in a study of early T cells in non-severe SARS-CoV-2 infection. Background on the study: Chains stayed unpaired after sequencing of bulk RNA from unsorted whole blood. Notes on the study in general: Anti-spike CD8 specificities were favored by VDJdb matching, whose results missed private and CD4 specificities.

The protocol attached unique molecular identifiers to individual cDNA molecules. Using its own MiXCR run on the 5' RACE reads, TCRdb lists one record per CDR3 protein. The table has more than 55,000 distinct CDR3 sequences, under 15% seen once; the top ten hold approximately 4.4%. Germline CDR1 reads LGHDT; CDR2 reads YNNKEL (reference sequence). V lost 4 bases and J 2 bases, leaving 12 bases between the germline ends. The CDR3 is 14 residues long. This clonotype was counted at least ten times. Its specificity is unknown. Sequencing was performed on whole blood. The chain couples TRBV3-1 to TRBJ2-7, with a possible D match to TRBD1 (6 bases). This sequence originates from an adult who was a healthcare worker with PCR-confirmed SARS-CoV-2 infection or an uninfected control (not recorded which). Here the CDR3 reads CASSPRTAAYEQYF. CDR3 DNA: TGTGCCAGCAGCCCAAGGACAGCAGCCTACGAGCAGTACTTC.